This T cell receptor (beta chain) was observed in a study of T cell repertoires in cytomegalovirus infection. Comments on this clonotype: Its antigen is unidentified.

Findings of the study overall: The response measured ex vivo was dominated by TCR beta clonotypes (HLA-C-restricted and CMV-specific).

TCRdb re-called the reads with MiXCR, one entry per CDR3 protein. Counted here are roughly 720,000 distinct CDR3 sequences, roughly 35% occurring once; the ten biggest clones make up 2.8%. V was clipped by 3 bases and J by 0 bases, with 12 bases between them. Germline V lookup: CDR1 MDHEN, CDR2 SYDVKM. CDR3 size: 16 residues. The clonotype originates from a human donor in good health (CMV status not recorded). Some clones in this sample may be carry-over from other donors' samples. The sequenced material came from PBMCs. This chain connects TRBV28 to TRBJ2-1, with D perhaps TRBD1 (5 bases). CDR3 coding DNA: TGTGCCAGCAGTTTTCTGGGGCCCCGCTCCTACAATGAGCAGTTCTTC. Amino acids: CASSFLGPRSYNEQFF. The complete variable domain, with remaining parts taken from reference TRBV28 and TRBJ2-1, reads DVKVTQSSRYLVKRTGEKVFLECVQDMDHENMFWYRQDPGLGLRLIYFSYDVKMKEKGDIPEGYSVSREKKERFSLILESASTNQTSMYLCASSFLGPRSYNEQFFGPGTRLTVL.